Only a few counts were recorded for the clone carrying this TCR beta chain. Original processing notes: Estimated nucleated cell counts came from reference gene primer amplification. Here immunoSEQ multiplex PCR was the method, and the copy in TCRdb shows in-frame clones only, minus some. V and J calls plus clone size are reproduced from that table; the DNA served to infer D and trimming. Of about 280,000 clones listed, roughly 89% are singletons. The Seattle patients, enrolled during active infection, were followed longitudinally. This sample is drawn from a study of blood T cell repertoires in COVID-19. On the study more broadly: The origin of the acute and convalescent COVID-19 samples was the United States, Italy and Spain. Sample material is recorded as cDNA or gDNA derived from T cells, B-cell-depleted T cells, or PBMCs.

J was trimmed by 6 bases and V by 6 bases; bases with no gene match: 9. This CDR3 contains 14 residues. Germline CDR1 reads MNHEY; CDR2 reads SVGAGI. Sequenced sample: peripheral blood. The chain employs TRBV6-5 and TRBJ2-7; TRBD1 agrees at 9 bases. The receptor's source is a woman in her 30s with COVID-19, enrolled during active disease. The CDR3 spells CASSSGQGLSEQYF. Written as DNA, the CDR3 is TGTGCCAGCAGCTCAGGACAGGGGTTAAGCGAGCAGTACTTC.